The rows below give T cell receptor beta chains drawn from one sample of a study of blood T cells in healthy people across ages. TCRdb redid the calling of the 5' RACE reads with MiXCR, one entry per CDR3 protein. Among 700,000 to 800,000 distinct CDR3 sequences, 43% were seen once, and the ten largest hold 20% to 25%. The sample consisted of blood. The receptors shown here come from a woman in her fifties or sixties in good health. Each CDR3 is given with its conserved first and last residue. The D gene is left open where the match is weak. Rows may omit the clone size; those that give it use once, few, many or a size class.

D: NA; V: TRBV20-1; J: TRBJ2-1; size: NA; CDR3: CSAEEYNEQFF; DNA: TGCAGTGCTGAAGAATACAATGAGCAGTTCTTC
D: NA; V: TRBV7-9; J: TRBJ2-5; size: many; CDR3: CASSFDPISETQYF; DNA: TGTGCCAGCAGCTTTGACCCAATTTCAGAGACCCAGTACTTC
D: TRBD1; V: TRBV28; J: TRBJ2-2; size: NA; CDR3: CASTTTGGLNTGELFF; DNA: TGTGCCAGCACGACCACAGGGGGCTTGAACACCGGGGAGCTGTTTTTT
D: TRBD1; V: TRBV10-3; J: TRBJ1-2; size: many; CDR3: CAISEGGQGGYGYTF; DNA: TGTGCCATCAGTGAGGGGGGACAGGGCGGCTATGGCTACACCTTC
D: TRBD1; V: TRBV5-6; J: TRBJ2-6; size: NA; CDR3: CASSWGQGRSGANVLTF; DNA: TGTGCCAGCAGCTGGGGACAGGGACGCTCTGGGGCCAACGTCCTGACTTTC
D: NA; V: TRBV18; J: TRBJ1-4; size: once; CDR3: CASSTTGERAATNEKLFF; DNA: TGTGCCAGCTCGACGACCGGGGAAAGGGCCGCAACTAATGAAAAACTGTTTTTT
D: TRBD1; V: TRBV6-1; J: TRBJ1-1; size: NA; CDR3: CASSRDRGSGAFF; DNA: TGTGCCAGCAGTCGAGACAGGGGAAGTGGAGCTTTCTTT
D: NA; V: TRBV11-2; J: TRBJ2-1; size: few; CDR3: CASSLTGMMDEQFF; DNA: TGTGCCAGCAGCTTAACCGGGATGATGGATGAGCAGTTCTTC
D: TRBD2; V: TRBV20-1; J: TRBJ2-3; size: few; CDR3: CSAGSALAADTQYF; DNA: TGCAGTGCAGGCTCGGCACTAGCGGCAGATACGCAGTATTTT
D: NA; V: TRBV29-1; J: TRBJ1-2; size: NA; CDR3: CSVERGGYTF; DNA: TGCAGCGTTGAAAGGGGCGGCTACACCTTC
D: NA; V: TRBV10-3; J: TRBJ2-6; size: NA; CDR3: CAISESSQGWGQRPDF; DNA: TGTGCCATCAGTGAGTCTTCGCAGGGCTGGGGCCAACGTCCTGACTTC
D: TRBD1; V: TRBV29-1; J: TRBJ2-7; size: many; CDR3: CSVTETGFYEQYF; DNA: TGCAGCGTTACCGAGACAGGGTTTTACGAGCAGTACTTC
D: TRBD2; V: TRBV20-1; J: TRBJ2-3; size: few; CDR3: CSATLGLAGGPSTDTQYF; DNA: TGCAGTGCTACGCTTGGACTAGCGGGAGGGCCTAGCACAGATACGCAGTATTTT
D: TRBD2; V: TRBV12-3/TRBV12-4; J: TRBJ2-1; size: NA; CDR3: CASSFSTGGPHEQFF; DNA: TGTGCCAGCAGTTTCTCTACGGGAGGGCCGCATGAGCAGTTCTTC
D: TRBD2; V: TRBV6-2/TRBV6-3; J: TRBJ2-7; size: few; CDR3: CASSYRTSGSYEQYF; DNA: TGTGCCAGCAGCTATCGGACTAGCGGGAGTTACGAGCAGTACTTC
D: NA; V: TRBV29-1; J: TRBJ2-1; size: NA; CDR3: CSVEARGVYNEQFF; DNA: TGCAGCGTTGAAGCCAGGGGGGTATACAATGAGCAGTTCTTC
D: NA; V: TRBV12-3/TRBV12-4; J: TRBJ2-3; size: NA; CDR3: CASSFRARRRGADTQYF; DNA: TGTGCCAGCAGCTTCAGGGCCAGGAGGAGGGGAGCAGATACGCAGTATTTT
D: NA; V: TRBV6-2/TRBV6-3; J: TRBJ1-6; size: NA; CDR3: CASSYSRDGRRELRNSPLHF; DNA: TGTGCCAGCAGTTACTCGAGGGACGGACGGAGGGAATTGAGGAATTCACCCCTCCACTTT
D: NA; V: TRBV20-1; J: TRBJ2-5; size: NA; CDR3: CSHPGTSQETQYF; DNA: TGCAGCCACCCCGGGACTTCGCAAGAGACCCAGTACTTC
D: NA; V: TRBV25-1; J: TRBJ1-1; size: NA; CDR3: CASSGLPGRHMNTEAFF; DNA: TGTGCCAGCAGTGGCCTTCCAGGACGACACATGAACACTGAAGCTTTCTTT
D: NA; V: TRBV29-1; J: TRBJ2-1; size: many; CDR3: CSVERDNEQFF; DNA: TGCAGCGTTGAAAGGGACAATGAGCAGTTCTTC
D: NA; V: TRBV10-2; J: TRBJ2-5; size: NA; CDR3: CASSVLRGVYQETQYF; DNA: TGCGCCAGCAGCGTCTTAAGGGGGGTGTACCAAGAGACCCAGTACTTC
D: NA; V: TRBV3-1; J: TRBJ2-6; size: NA; CDR3: CASSHADNRAGANVLTF; DNA: TGTGCCAGCAGCCATGCCGACAACAGGGCCGGGGCCAACGTCCTGACTTTC
D: TRBD2; V: TRBV12-3/TRBV12-4; J: TRBJ2-1; size: NA; CDR3: CASRPSGKAYNEQFF; DNA: TGTGCCAGCAGACCTAGCGGCAAGGCGTACAATGAGCAGTTCTTC
D: NA; V: TRBV9; J: TRBJ1-1; size: once; CDR3: CASSVDYLNTEAFF; DNA: TGTGCCAGCAGCGTAGACTACCTGAACACTGAAGCTTTCTTT
D: TRBD2; V: TRBV10-3; J: TRBJ2-1; size: NA; CDR3: CAISDSSGGNEQFF; DNA: TGTGCCATCAGTGACTCCAGCGGGGGAAATGAGCAGTTCTTC
D: TRBD2; V: TRBV28; J: TRBJ2-3; size: NA; CDR3: CASSPQTSGPTDTQYF; DNA: TGTGCCAGCAGTCCTCAGACTAGCGGCCCCACAGATACGCAGTATTTT
D: NA; V: TRBV12-3/TRBV12-4; J: TRBJ1-2; size: NA; CDR3: CASSPVKTVANYGYTF; DNA: TGTGCCAGCAGTCCCGTAAAGACGGTAGCTAACTATGGCTACACCTTC
D: NA; V: TRBV6-2/TRBV6-3; J: TRBJ2-3; size: NA; CDR3: CASSTRTVLDAGDTQYF; DNA: TGTGCCAGCAGTACACGGACAGTACTAGACGCAGGGGATACGCAGTATTTT
D: NA; V: TRBV6-2/TRBV6-3; J: TRBJ2-4; size: NA; CDR3: CASSYPRGGGLAKNIQYF; DNA: TGTGCCAGCAGTTACCCAAGAGGGGGAGGTCTAGCCAAAAACATTCAGTACTTC
D: TRBD2; V: TRBV20-1; J: TRBJ2-3; size: few; CDR3: CSADSSGTDTQYF; DNA: TGCAGTGCTGACTCTAGCGGGACAGATACGCAGTATTTT
D: NA; V: TRBV6-1; J: TRBJ2-3; size: NA; CDR3: CATHTLVLDTQYF; DNA: TGTGCCACACATACCTTGGTTTTGGATACGCAGTATTTT
D: TRBD2; V: TRBV27; J: TRBJ2-1; size: NA; CDR3: CASSLSAGDKQDEQFF; DNA: TGTGCCAGCAGTTTATCAGCGGGGGATAAACAAGATGAGCAGTTCTTC
D: TRBD1; V: TRBV20-1; J: TRBJ2-7; size: NA; CDR3: CSARGGQGDTYEQYF; DNA: TGCAGTGCTAGAGGCGGACAGGGGGATACTTACGAGCAGTACTTC
D: NA; V: TRBV20-1; J: TRBJ2-1; size: few; CDR3: CSASRRGTYNEQFF; DNA: TGCAGTGCCTCCCGTCGGGGAACCTACAATGAGCAGTTCTTC
D: NA; V: TRBV7-9; J: TRBJ2-1; size: NA; CDR3: CASSPRDQVREQFF; DNA: TGTGCCAGCAGCCCGAGGGACCAGGTCCGTGAGCAGTTCTTC
D: NA; V: TRBV29-1; J: TRBJ1-5; size: few; CDR3: CSAKLGVAGNQPQHF; DNA: TGCAGCGCAAAACTAGGGGTGGCGGGCAATCAGCCCCAGCATTTT
D: NA; V: TRBV4-3; J: TRBJ2-1; size: NA; CDR3: CVSSPQGGDEQFF; DNA: TGCGTCAGCAGCCCTCAGGGGGGTGATGAGCAGTTCTTC
D: NA; V: TRBV25-1; J: TRBJ2-1; size: NA; CDR3: CATTGPGSYEQFF; DNA: TGTGCCACCACGGGACCTGGGTCCTACGAGCAGTTCTTC
D: TRBD1; V: TRBV7-9; J: TRBJ2-1; size: NA; CDR3: CASRVTGVGDEQFF; DNA: TGTGCCAGCAGGGTTACAGGGGTGGGGGATGAGCAGTTCTTC
D: NA; V: TRBV29-1; J: TRBJ1-1; size: NA; CDR3: CSVEVQGRSGNTEAFF; DNA: TGCAGCGTTGAAGTACAGGGAAGGTCAGGGAACACTGAAGCTTTCTTT
D: TRBD1; V: TRBV5-5; J: TRBJ1-4; size: many; CDR3: CASSLGTVNEKLFF; DNA: TGTGCCAGCAGCCTGGGGACAGTTAATGAAAAACTGTTTTTT
D: TRBD1; V: TRBV29-1; J: TRBJ2-4; size: few; CDR3: CSVEGQGNIQYF; DNA: TGCAGCGTAGAGGGACAGGGAAACATTCAGTACTTC
D: NA; V: TRBV12-3/TRBV12-4; J: TRBJ2-2; size: NA; CDR3: CASSLTVNPGELFF; DNA: TGTGCCAGCAGTCTAACAGTAAACCCCGGGGAGCTGTTTTTT
D: TRBD1; V: TRBV12-3/TRBV12-4; J: TRBJ2-7; size: NA; CDR3: CASSLDRGFNEQYF; DNA: TGTGCCAGCAGTTTGGACAGGGGATTCAACGAGCAGTACTTC
D: TRBD1; V: TRBV18; J: TRBJ1-3; size: NA; CDR3: CASSPTRTGSGNTIYF; DNA: TGTGCCAGCTCACCAACTAGGACAGGCTCTGGAAACACCATATATTTT
D: NA; V: TRBV10-3; J: TRBJ2-1; size: many; CDR3: CAITQGANEQFF; DNA: TGTGCCATCACGCAGGGTGCCAATGAGCAGTTCTTC
D: NA; V: TRBV28; J: TRBJ2-1; size: many; CDR3: CASSSSGFGYNEQFF; DNA: TGTGCCAGCAGTTCCTCGGGTTTTGGCTACAATGAGCAGTTCTTC
D: TRBD2; V: TRBV6-2/TRBV6-3; J: TRBJ2-7; size: few; CDR3: CASREAGLAGAHEQYF; DNA: TGTGCCAGCAGAGAAGCCGGACTAGCGGGAGCGCACGAGCAGTACTTC